Listed here are 6 T cell receptor beta chains from one sample, sequenced in a study of T cells after posttransplantation cyclophosphamide. Profiling relied on immunoSEQ multiplex PCR, and the TCRdb table lists in-frame clones only, not all of them. The table includes 51,000 or so clones, 90% to 95% detected once. The specimen was PBMCs. These receptors came from a woman aged 25 to 39 in good health and a related stem cell transplant donor.

The rearrangement uses TRBV19 and TRBJ1-2, with unresolved D. Germline values: CDR1 LNHDA, CDR2 SQIVND (reference sequence). V was shortened by 6 bases and J by 5 bases, with 16 bases between the two germline ends. The CDR3 runs to 14 residues. CDR3 coding DNA: TGTGCCAGTAGCCAGGCCCTTCGGCGATATGGCTACACCTTC. This sequence encodes CASSQALRRYGYTF.

The rearrangement joins TRBV2 to TRBJ2-7; 8 bases agree with TRBD1. CDR1 is SNHLY, CDR2 FYNNEI, per germline. V was clipped by 2 bases and J by 6 bases; unmatched bases: 6. The CDR3 totals 14 residues. CDR3: CASSELWTGTEQYF. CDR3 sequence (DNA): TGTGCCAGCAGTGAACTCTGGACAGGGACCGAGCAGTACTTC.

This rearrangement joins TRBV20-1 to TRBJ1-1; D ambiguous. The V and J ends lost 1 base and 8 bases respectively, with 5 bases between them. Germline V gene lookup returns CDR1 DFQATT and CDR2 SNEGSKA (reference sequence). The CDR3 loop spans 10 amino acids. The CDR3 nucleotides read TGCAGTGCTAGAGTCGGGGAAGCTTTCTTT. Translation gives CSARVGEAFF.

The J gene is TRBJ1-2, the V gene TRBV2; 9 nucleotides agree with TRBD1. The CDR3 extends over 16 amino acids. The V gene end was trimmed by 6 bases and the J gene end by 5 bases; junction bases not matched to a gene: 13. Germline values: CDR1 SNHLY, CDR2 FYNNEI. The CDR3 nucleotides are TGTGCCAGCAGCCGAGAGACAGGGGGAGTGGGGTATGGCTACACCTTC. Protein sequence: CASSRETGGVGYGYTF.

V usage is TRBV5-6 and J usage is TRBJ2-7; D uncertain. Between the trimmed V and J ends, which lost 2 bases and 3 bases, there was a span of 9 bases. CDR1 is SGHDT, CDR2 YYEEEE, per germline. This CDR3 is built from 13 residues. CDR3 sequence: CASSLEGDYEQYF. Written as DNA, the CDR3 is TGTGCCAGCAGCTTAGAAGGAGACTACGAGCAGTACTTC.

V is TRBV5-1 and J is TRBJ1-2; 11 bases fit TRBD1. This CDR3 is built from 19 residues. Per the germline V gene, CDR1 is SGHRS and CDR2 is YFSETQ. V was pared by 8 bases and J by 6 bases, with 24 bases of the junction left unmatched. The CDR3 sequence is CARHRGGVWTGGKSNGYTF. In nucleotides, the CDR3 is TGCGCCAGACACCGGGGGGGTGTGTGGACAGGGGGCAAAAGTAATGGCTACACCTTC.